The 4 T cell receptor beta chains given below trace back to one sample, sequenced in a study of neurological immune-mediated disorders. TCRdb ran MiXCR on the 5' RACE reads and lists one entry per CDR3 protein. This repertoire shows about 55,000 distinct CDR3 sequences, about 4% found once; its top ten account for 2.5% to 3.5%. Sequencing was carried out using PBMCs. These receptors originate from a man aged 45-65 years with multiple sclerosis.

This clonotype has a count of ten or more. This sequence joins TRBV27 and TRBJ2-2; the D gene is possibly TRBD2 (5 bases). This CDR3 contains 12 residues. V lost 6 bases, J lost 7 bases, and 9 bases lay in between. CDR1 is MNHEY and CDR2 is SMNVEV in the germline V gene (reference sequence). DNA of the CDR3: TGTGCCAGCAGGGGAGTAATCGGGGAGCTGTTTTTT. Its protein product is CASRGVIGELFF.

The sample holds a few counts of this clonotype. The V gene is TRBV5-6, the J gene TRBJ1-5; D remains unclear. Looked up from germline, CDR1 is SGHDT and CDR2 is YYEEEE. V lost 4 bases to trimming and J lost 4 bases, with 18 bases between them. The CDR3 runs to 16 residues. The CDR3, as DNA: TGTGCCAGCAGCCCTAGACGAGGCGGCGGGAATCAGCCCCAGCATTTT. This gives the protein CASSPRRGGGNQPQHF. The whole variable domain, filled in from reference TRBV5-6 and TRBJ1-5, reads DAGVTQSPTHLIKTRGQQVTLRCSPKSGHDTVSWYQQALGQGPQFIFQYYEEEERQRGNFPDRFSGHQFPNYSSELNVNALLLGDSALYLCASSPRRGGGNQPQHFGDGTRLSIL.

This clonotype has at least ten counts. The genes are TRBV20-1 and TRBJ2-2, with D perhaps matching TRBD1 (7 bases). The length of the CDR3 is 15 residues. Germline assignment: CDR1 DFQATT and CDR2 SNEGSKA (reference sequence). The V gene lost 6 bases and the J gene lost 0 bases, with 14 bases spanning the gap. CDR3 nucleotides: TGCAGTGCCCAGGGGGGCAGACCGAACACCGGGGAGCTGTTTTTT. This translates into CSAQGGRPNTGELFF.

This clonotype was seen ten or more times. V usage is TRBV5-1 and J usage is TRBJ2-2; TRBD1 agrees at 9 bases. The CDR3 loop spans 16 amino acids. Germline V gene sequence: CDR1 SGHRS, CDR2 YFSETQ. V was pared by 4 bases and J by 5 bases, with 9 bases of the junction left unmatched. CDR3: CASSTSGTGTTGELFF. Written as DNA, the CDR3 is TGCGCCAGCAGCACGTCCGGGACAGGGACGACCGGGGAGCTGTTTTTT.